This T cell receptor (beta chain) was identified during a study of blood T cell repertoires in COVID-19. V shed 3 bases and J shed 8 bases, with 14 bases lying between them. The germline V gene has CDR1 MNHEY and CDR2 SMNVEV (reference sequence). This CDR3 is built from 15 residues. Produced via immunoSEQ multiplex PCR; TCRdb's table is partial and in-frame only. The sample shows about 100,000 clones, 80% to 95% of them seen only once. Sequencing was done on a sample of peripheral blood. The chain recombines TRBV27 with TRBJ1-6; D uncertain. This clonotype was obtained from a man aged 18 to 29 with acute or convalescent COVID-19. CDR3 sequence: CASSFEGSKYSPLHF. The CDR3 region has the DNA TGTGCCAGCAGTTTCGAGGGCAGTAAATATTCACCCCTCCACTTT.